The 17 T cell receptor beta chains below all came from one sample that was sequenced in a study of blood T cell repertoires in COVID-19. Only in-frame clones appear in the TCRdb table, and some are missing; sequencing was by immunoSEQ multiplex PCR. The sample has about 300,000 clones; around 86% are singletons. Sequenced sample: peripheral blood. These receptors were collected from a woman between 35 and 50 years old who had recovered from COVID-19.

This chain joins TRBV19 and TRBJ2-7; D is undetermined. CDR1 and CDR2 from the germline V gene are LNHDA and SQIVND (reference sequence). This CDR3 spans 14 amino acids. The V end lost 3 bases, the J end lost 4 bases, and 13 bases lay between the germline ends. The CDR3 nucleotides read TGTGCCAGTAGTATCTCAAGATCCGGGTACGAGCAGTACTTC. Its protein is CASSISRSGYEQYF.

The chain has TRBV5-1 and TRBJ2-5; D is unclear. Germline V gene lookup returns CDR1 SGHRS and CDR2 YFSETQ. CDR3 length: 16 amino acids. V lost 4 bases to trimming and J lost 1 base, with 17 bases between them. The CDR3 DNA reads TGCGCCAGCAGCGTACCCGGGTCAGTTGGCCAAGAGACCCAGTACTTC. Translated: CASSVPGSVGQETQYF.

V gene TRBV2 combines with J gene TRBJ2-3; 8 positions match TRBD2. The CDR3 totals 12 residues. Germline V CDR1 and CDR2: SNHLY, FYNNEI. V gave up 3 bases and J gave up 9 bases; unmatched junction bases: 2. CDR3 loop: CASSEGGGTQYF. CDR3 bases: TGTGCCAGCAGTGAGGGCGGGGGGACGCAGTATTTT.

In nucleotides, the CDR3 is TGTGCCAGCAGCCCCCCCAATGCAGGGGCACAGCAGCCCCAGCATTTT. Translation: CASSPPNAGAQQPQHF. The V call is TRBV3-1 (or the pseudogene TRBV3-2), the J call TRBJ1-5; D might be TRBD1 (6 bases). CDR3 size: 16 residues. Per the germline V gene, CDR1 is LGHDT and CDR2 is YNNKEL (reference sequence). Trimming left V 4 bases short and J 7 bases short, with 20 bases between.

This clone was recorded once. The chain links TRBV5-1 to TRBJ1-2; D gene uncertain. V was cut by 0 bases and J by 4 bases, with 10 bases left in between. CDR3 size: 14 residues. Germline lookup yields CDR1 SGHRS and CDR2 YFSETQ. The CDR3 spells CASSLEYSGYGYTF. Written as DNA, the CDR3 is TGCGCCAGCAGCTTGGAGTACTCTGGCTATGGCTACACCTTC.

The V and J genes are TRBV6-6 and TRBJ2-1; no definite D call. CDR3 length equals 15 residues. V was pared by 6 bases and J by 8 bases, with 20 bases between. The germline V gene encodes CDR1 MNHNY and CDR2 SVGAGI (reference sequence). The CDR3 protein is CASRLNLLWAHEQFF. The DNA for the CDR3 is TGTGCCAGCAGGCTAAACCTTCTATGGGCCCATGAGCAGTTCTTC.

This clone has only one observation. This chain uses TRBV9 with TRBJ1-1, with TRBD1 matching 8 bases. The ends lost 2 bases at V and 3 bases at J; junction bases unmatched: 6. CDR1 is SGDLS and CDR2 is YYNGEE in the germline V gene. The CDR3 runs to 15 residues. This CDR3 is CASSVWTGSDTEAFF. CDR3 DNA: TGTGCCAGCAGCGTCTGGACAGGGAGTGACACTGAAGCTTTCTTT.

The chain has TRBV3-1 (or the pseudogene TRBV3-2) and TRBJ1-4, with D possibly matching TRBD1 (5 bases). Germline V gene lookup returns CDR1 LGHDT and CDR2 YNNKEL (reference sequence). The CDR3 length is 15 residues. Trimming removed 4 bases from V and 6 bases from J, with 15 bases in between. This CDR3 reads CASSRGTAGYEKLFF. In DNA, the CDR3 is TGTGCCAGCAGCCGAGGGACGGCGGGGTATGAAAAACTGTTTTTT.

The rearrangement links TRBV5-1 to TRBJ2-1; no firm D call. Trimming left V 2 bases short and J 9 bases short, with 6 bases between. The CDR3 has 11 amino acids. Germline CDR1 SGHRS, CDR2 YFSETQ. CDR3 nucleotide sequence: TGCGCCAGCAGCTTCGGTGGTGAGCAGTTCTTC. This codes for CASSFGGEQFF.

The chain couples TRBV10-1 to TRBJ2-2, with 7 bases lining up with TRBD2. This CDR3 comprises 17 residues. Germline V gene data show CDR1 as WNHNN and CDR2 as SYGVQD (reference sequence). Germline trimming cut 1 base from V and 4 bases from J; bases unmatched to any gene: 9. The CDR3 region has the DNA TGCGCCAGCAGTGAGTGGGGGGAGGGATTAGGCACCGGGGAGCTGTTTTTT. The encoded protein is CASSEWGEGLGTGELFF.

The sample holds a few counts of this clone. This chain uses TRBV11-2 with TRBJ1-2, with 10 bases matching TRBD1. V was clipped by 1 base and J by 7 bases; unmatched bases: 6. CDR3 length: 15 residues. Germline CDR1 is SGHAT and CDR2 is FQNNGV. Here the CDR3 reads CASSLAKTGGGGYTF. In nucleotides, the CDR3 is TGTGCCAGCAGCTTAGCCAAGACAGGGGGCGGTGGCTACACCTTC.

V and J are TRBV18 and TRBJ2-3; D perhaps matches TRBD2 (6 bases). Trimming stripped 3 bases from V and 1 base from J, with 20 bases between. The germline CDR1 and CDR2 sequences are KGHSH and LQKENI. The CDR3 is 18 residues long. The CDR3 reads CASSPFILADTRTDTQYF. CDR3 nucleotide sequence: TGTGCCAGCTCACCTTTCATCTTAGCGGACACCCGCACAGATACGCAGTATTTT.

In nucleotides, the CDR3 is TGCGCCAGCAGCTTGGAAGGGCCTAGCGGGGCCGGGGAGCTGTTTTTT. This gives the protein CASSLEGPSGAGELFF. The chain combines TRBV5-1 with TRBJ2-2, with TRBD2 matching over 9 bases. Per the germline V gene, CDR1 is SGHRS and CDR2 is YFSETQ. With V trimmed by 0 bases and J by 6 bases, 6 bases remained unmatched. CDR3 length: 16 residues.

The chain combines TRBV7-9 with TRBJ2-7; no reliable D call. The CDR3 extends over 14 amino acids. V was shortened by 5 bases and J by 0 bases, with 11 bases between the two germline ends. Per the germline V gene, CDR1 is SEHNR and CDR2 is FQNEAQ (reference sequence). CDR3 coding DNA: TGTGCCAGCAGCCCCCAGCCGGGCTCCTACGAGCAGTACTTC. Translated, it gives CASSPQPGSYEQYF.

The chain joins TRBV9 to TRBJ1-6; no definite D call. The germline V gene encodes CDR1 SGDLS and CDR2 YYNGEE. The V end lost 4 bases, the J end lost 8 bases, and 13 bases lay between the germline ends. The CDR3 spans 14 residues. The CDR3 region is CASSPRGVDSPLHF. The CDR3 DNA reads TGTGCCAGCAGCCCCCGCGGGGTGGATTCACCCCTCCACTTT.

This clone was seen a single time. The chain joins TRBV29-1 to TRBJ1-5; possible D gene TRBD1, 6 bases. CDR1 and CDR2 (germline): SQVTM, ANQGSEA. This CDR3 is built from 14 residues. Deletions cut 4 bases from V and 2 bases from J, with 12 bases between. The CDR3 sequence: CSVGAGVGNQPQHF. The CDR3 coding sequence is TGCAGCGTTGGGGCAGGGGTAGGCAATCAGCCCCAGCATTTT.

This clone was picked up a small number of times. The rearrangement uses TRBV7-6 and TRBJ2-5; 7 nucleotides align to TRBD2. Germline-derived CDR1 and CDR2 are SGHVS and FNYEAQ. This CDR3 has 13 amino acids. The ends lost 3 bases at V and 7 bases at J; junction bases unmatched: 5. CDR3 coding DNA: TGTGCCAGCAGCTTGGCGGGGGAAGGGACCCAGTACTTC. This sequence encodes CASSLAGEGTQYF.